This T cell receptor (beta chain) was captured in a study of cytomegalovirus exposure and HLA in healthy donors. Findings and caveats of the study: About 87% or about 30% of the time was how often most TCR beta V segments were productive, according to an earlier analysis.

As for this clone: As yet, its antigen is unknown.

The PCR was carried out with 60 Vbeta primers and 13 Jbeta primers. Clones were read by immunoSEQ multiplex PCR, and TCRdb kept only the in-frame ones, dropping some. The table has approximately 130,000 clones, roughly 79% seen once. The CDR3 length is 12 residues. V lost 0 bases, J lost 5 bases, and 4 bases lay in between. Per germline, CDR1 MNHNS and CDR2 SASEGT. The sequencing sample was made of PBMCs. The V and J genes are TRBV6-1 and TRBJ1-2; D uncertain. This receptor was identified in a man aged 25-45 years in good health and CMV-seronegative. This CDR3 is CASSEASYGYTF. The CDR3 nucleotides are TGTGCCAGCAGTGAAGCGTCATATGGCTACACCTTC.